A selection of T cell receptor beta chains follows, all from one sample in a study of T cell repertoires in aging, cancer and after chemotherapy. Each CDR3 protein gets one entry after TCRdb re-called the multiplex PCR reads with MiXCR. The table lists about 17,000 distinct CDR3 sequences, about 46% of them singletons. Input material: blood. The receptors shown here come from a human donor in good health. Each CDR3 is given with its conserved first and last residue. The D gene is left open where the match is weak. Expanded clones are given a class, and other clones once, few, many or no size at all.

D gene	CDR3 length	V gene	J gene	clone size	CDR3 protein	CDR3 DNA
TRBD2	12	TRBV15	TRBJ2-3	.	CATSVSGNTQYF	TGTGCCACCAGCGTTAGCGGGAATACGCAGTATTTT
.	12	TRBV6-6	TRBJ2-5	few	CASSMQGETQYF	TGTGCCAGCAGTATGCAGGGAGAGACCCAGTACTTC
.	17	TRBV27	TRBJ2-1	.	CASSSRTAPSSYNEQFF	TGTGCCAGCAGTTCCCGGACGGCTCCGAGCTCCTACAATGAGCAGTTCTTC
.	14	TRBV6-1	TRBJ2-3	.	CASKRGWGSDTQYF	TGTGCCAGCAAAAGGGGGTGGGGGTCAGATACGCAGTATTTT
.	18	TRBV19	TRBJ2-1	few	CASSIEYLTASFYNEQFF	TGTGCCAGTAGTATAGAATACCTGACTGCTTCATTTTACAATGAGCAGTTCTTC
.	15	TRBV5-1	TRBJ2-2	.	CASSLFRGNTGELFF	TGCGCCAGCAGCTTGTTCCGGGGGAACACCGGGGAGCTGTTTTTT
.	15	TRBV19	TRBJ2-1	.	CASSTQSTSYNEQFF	TGTGCCAGTAGTACCCAATCGACCTCCTACAATGAGCAGTTCTTC
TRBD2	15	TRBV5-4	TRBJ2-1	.	CASSLTSGAYNEQFF	TGTGCCAGCAGCCTGACTAGCGGGGCCTACAATGAGCAGTTCTTC
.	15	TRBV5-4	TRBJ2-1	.	CASSLSWDTYNEQFF	TGTGCCAGCAGCTTGTCCTGGGACACCTACAATGAGCAGTTCTTC
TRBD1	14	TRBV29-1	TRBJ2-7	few	CSVTRPSTGYEQYF	TGCAGCGTCACCCGACCATCGACAGGGTACGAGCAGTACTTC
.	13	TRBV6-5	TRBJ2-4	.	CASSYSARNIQYF	TGTGCCAGCAGTTACTCGGCTAGGAACATTCAGTACTTC
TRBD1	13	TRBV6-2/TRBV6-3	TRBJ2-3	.	CASRQGSTDTQYF	TGTGCCAGCAGACAGGGGAGCACAGATACGCAGTATTTT
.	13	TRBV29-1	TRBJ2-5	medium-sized	CSVGSRVEETQYF	TGCAGCGTCGGATCCAGGGTCGAAGAGACCCAGTACTTC
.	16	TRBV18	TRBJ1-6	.	CASSPSQGNYNSPLHF	TGTGCCAGCTCACCATCGCAGGGAAACTATAATTCACCCCTCCACTTT
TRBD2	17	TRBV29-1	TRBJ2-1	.	CSVEDYTTSGRPTEQFF	TGCAGCGTTGAAGACTACACGACTAGCGGGAGGCCCACGGAGCAGTTCTTC
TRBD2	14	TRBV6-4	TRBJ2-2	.	CASSDSGSTGELFF	TGTGCCAGCAGTGACAGCGGGAGCACCGGGGAGCTGTTTTTT
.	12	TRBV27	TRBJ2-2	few	CASSLSVGELFF	TGTGCCAGCAGTTTATCAGTCGGGGAGCTGTTTTTT
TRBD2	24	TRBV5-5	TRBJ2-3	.	CVFRTSGRAVTIKYRATSTDTQYF	TGTGTATTTCGGACTAGCGGGAGGGCCGTCACCATTAAATACCGAGCAACTAGCACAGATACGCAGTATTTT
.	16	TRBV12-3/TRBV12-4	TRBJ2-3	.	CASSFAVFASTDTQYF	TGTGCCAGCAGTTTCGCCGTATTTGCTAGCACAGATACGCAGTATTTT
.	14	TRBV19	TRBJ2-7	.	CASIIRGIDYEQYF	TGTGCCAGTATTATAAGGGGGATCGACTACGAGCAGTACTTC
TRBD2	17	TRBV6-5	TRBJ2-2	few	CASSYSAGVSSTGELFF	TGTGCCAGCAGTTACTCCGCGGGGGTATCGAGCACCGGGGAGCTGTTTTTT
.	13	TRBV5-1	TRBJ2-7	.	CASSLAGSYEQYF	TGCGCCAGCAGCTTGGCTGGGAGCTACGAGCAGTACTTC
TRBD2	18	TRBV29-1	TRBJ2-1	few	CSVELGASGSGSYNEQFF	TGCAGCGTTGAACTGGGGGCTAGCGGGAGTGGGTCCTACAATGAGCAGTTCTTC
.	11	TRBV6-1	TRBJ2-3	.	CASSPRDTQYF	TGTGCCAGCAGCCCCAGGGATACGCAGTATTTT
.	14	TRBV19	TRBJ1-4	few	CASSIGQGNEKLFF	TGTGCCAGTAGTATCGGTCAGGGAAATGAAAAACTGTTTTTT
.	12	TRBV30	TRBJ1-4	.	CAWSGRNEKLFF	TGTGCCTGGAGTGGCAGGAATGAAAAACTGTTTTTT